This T cell receptor (beta chain) was found in a study of blood T cell repertoires in COVID-19. Looking at the study overall: Both acute and convalescent COVID-19 samples were obtained from the United States, Italy and Spain.

On this clone itself: This specimen includes other DNA sequences encoding the same CDR3.

Assay used: immunoSEQ multiplex PCR; TCRdb lists only in-frame clones, some missing. The sample contains 350,000 to 550,000 clones, roughly 85% of which appear only once. Deletions cut 3 bases from V and 8 bases from J, with 8 bases between. Germline V gives CDR1 LGHDT, CDR2 YNNKEL (reference sequence). CDR3 length: 13 amino acids. The study drew participants aged roughly 18 to 89 years from 24 US areas. The V gene is TRBV3-1 (or the pseudogene TRBV3-2), the J gene TRBJ1-6; D ambiguous. The TCR was taken from a woman under 30 with acute COVID-19. The source material was PBMCs or T cells enriched from blood (not recorded which). CDR3 sequence (DNA): TGTGCCAGCAGCCAGGGTCGGGATTCACCCCTCCACTTT. This encodes CASSQGRDSPLHF.